The 26 T cell receptor beta chains reported below all come from one sample, sequenced in a study of blood T cell repertoires in COVID-19. Sequenced by immunoSEQ multiplex PCR; TCRdb stores in-frame clones only, minus some. Of about 200,000 clones detected, roughly nine tenths appear once; the ten largest clones hold around 7%. Sequencing input: peripheral blood. The source is a man aged 40-50 years with acute or convalescent COVID-19.

The chain links TRBV7-2 to TRBJ2-5; 10 bases are a match to TRBD2. The CDR3 is 17 amino acids. The V gene's germline CDR1 is SGHTA and CDR2 FQGNSA. V was clipped by 3 bases and J by 1 base; unmatched bases: 8. CDR3 nucleotides: TGTGCCAGCAGCTTCCTTTTAGCGGGGGGTCTCCAAGAGACCCAGTACTTC. It codes for CASSFLLAGGLQETQYF. Based on the CDR3 plus reference TRBV7-2 and TRBJ2-5, the full variable domain is GAGVSQSPSNKVTEKGKDVELRCDPISGHTALYWYRQSLGQGLEFLIYFQGNSAPDKSGLPSDRFSAERTGGSVSTLTIQRTQQEDSAVYLCASSFLLAGGLQETQYFGPGTRLLVL.

The rearrangement links TRBV3-1 (or the pseudogene TRBV3-2) to TRBJ1-1, with 9 bases aligning to TRBD1. The CDR3 is made up of 16 amino acids. The junction had 11 bases not matched to a gene; V was cut back by 8 bases and J by 1 base. Germline lookup yields CDR1 LGHDT and CDR2 YNNKEL (reference sequence). CDR3 residues: CASGPSLGQGNTEAFF. The CDR3 region has the DNA TGTGCCAGCGGCCCGTCGCTGGGACAGGGGAACACTGAAGCTTTCTTT.

The chain couples TRBV6-5 to TRBJ2-1; 7 bases are shared with TRBD1. The CDR3 spans 14 residues. J was trimmed by 6 bases and V by 3 bases; bases with no gene match: 5. Per the germline V gene, CDR1 is MNHEY and CDR2 is SVGAGI. The CDR3 region has the DNA TGTGCCAGCAGTTATGGTACAGGGGTCAATGAGCAGTTCTTC. Translating gives CASSYGTGVNEQFF.

J is TRBJ2-3 and V is TRBV5-6, with D possibly being TRBD2 (6 bases). CDR1 is SGHDT and CDR2 is YYEEEE in the germline V gene. Deletions cut 2 bases from V and 1 base from J, with 11 bases between. The CDR3 runs to 15 residues. The CDR3 DNA reads as TGTGCCAGCAGCTTCGCGGGGTCCGGCACAGATACGCAGTATTTT. Protein sequence: CASSFAGSGTDTQYF.

The chain combines TRBV5-1 with TRBJ2-1; 7 positions match TRBD1. Germline V gene lookup returns CDR1 SGHRS and CDR2 YFSETQ. The CDR3 sequence is 15 residues long. V gave up 2 bases and J gave up 5 bases; unmatched junction bases: 7. The chain's CDR3 is CASSFSGGSNNEQFF. In DNA form, the CDR3 reads TGCGCCAGCAGCTTTTCAGGGGGTTCGAACAATGAGCAGTTCTTC. Complete variable domain (other parts from reference TRBV5-1 and TRBJ2-1): KAGVTQTPRYLIKTRGQQVTLSCSPISGHRSVSWYQQTPGQGLQFLFEYFSETQRNKGNFPGRFSGRQFSNSRSEMNVSTLELGDSALYLCASSFSGGSNNEQFFGPGTRLTVL.

This chain uses TRBV9 with TRBJ2-5; 10 bases are shared with TRBD2. With 3 bases clipped from V and 2 bases from J, the junction kept 4 bases outside the gene matches. Germline V gene lookup returns CDR1 SGDLS and CDR2 YYNGEE. The CDR3 sequence is 15 residues long. CDR3 residues: CASSGVAGGQETQYF. DNA for the CDR3: TGTGCCAGCAGCGGGGTAGCGGGGGGACAAGAGACCCAGTACTTC. Full variable domain (remainder filled in from reference TRBV9 and TRBJ2-5): DSGVTQTPKHLITATGQRVTLRCSPRSGDLSVYWYQQSLDQGLQFLIQYYNGEERAKGNILERFSAQQFPDLHSELNLSSLELGDSALYFCASSGVAGGQETQYFGPGTRLLVL.

The CDR3 sequence is CASCAANTGELFF. The CDR3 nucleotides are TGTGCCAGTTGTGCAGCGAACACCGGGGAGCTGTTTTTT. The chain couples TRBV12-3 or TRBV12-4 to TRBJ2-2, with D hard to call. The CDR3 sequence is 13 residues long. V lost 9 bases and J 0 bases, leaving 8 bases between the germline ends.

This clone was counted once. The V gene is TRBV9, the J gene TRBJ2-4, with TRBD1 identical over 10 bases. The CDR3 spans 14 residues. Germline CDR1 SGDLS, CDR2 YYNGEE. Trimming cost V 3 bases and J 7 bases; bases outside gene matches: 4. The CDR3 sequence: CASSAGQGGNIQYF. In DNA, the CDR3 is TGTGCCAGCAGCGCAGGACAGGGGGGGAACATTCAGTACTTC.

CDR3 sequence reads: CASSEVGFRPGTEAFF. CDR3 in DNA: TGTGCCAGCAGTGAGGTCGGGTTTAGGCCGGGCACTGAAGCTTTCTTT. V gene TRBV6-1 combines with J gene TRBJ1-1, with D uncertain. V shed 3 bases and J shed 4 bases, with 18 bases lying between them. CDR1 is MNHNS and CDR2 is SASEGT in the germline V gene. The CDR3 covers 16 residues.

V is TRBV9 and J is TRBJ2-7; no clear D. Per the germline V gene, CDR1 is SGDLS and CDR2 is YYNGEE. The CDR3 is made up of 15 amino acids. V gave up 0 bases and J gave up 0 bases, with 10 bases separating them. The CDR3: CASSVDPGISYEQYF. DNA of the CDR3: TGTGCCAGCAGCGTAGACCCAGGTATCTCCTACGAGCAGTACTTC.

This chain links TRBV7-6 with TRBJ2-2, with 9 bases identical to TRBD2. Germline CDR1 SGHVS, CDR2 FNYEAQ. V lost 5 bases, J lost 0 bases, and 7 bases stayed unmatched. The CDR3 length is 17 residues. The CDR3 reads CASSPLAGLANTGELFF. The CDR3 region has the DNA TGTGCCAGCAGCCCACTAGCGGGCCTCGCGAACACCGGGGAGCTGTTTTTT.

CDR3 DNA: TGTGCCAGCTCACGGCAGGGCACAGATACGCAGTATTTT. Protein product: CASSRQGTDTQYF. This rearrangement joins TRBV18 to TRBJ2-3; no definite D call. The ends were cut back, 4 bases at V and 1 base at J, with 6 bases in the middle. CDR3 length equals 13 residues. Germline-derived CDR1 and CDR2 are KGHSH and LQKENI.

This rearrangement joins TRBV7-2 to TRBJ1-4, with TRBD1 matching 11 bases. Unmatched junction bases numbered 6, after V lost 5 bases and J lost 7 bases. This CDR3 comprises 15 residues. Germline V CDR1 and CDR2: SGHTA, FQGNSA. DNA of the CDR3: TGTGCCAGCAGCGTGGACAGGGGGCGCACTGAAAAACTGTTTTTT. Its protein product is CASSVDRGRTEKLFF.

This chain uses TRBV4-3 with TRBJ2-3, with D tentatively TRBD2 (6 bases). This CDR3 spans 15 amino acids. V was pared by 0 bases and J by 0 bases, with 7 bases between. Germline assignment: CDR1 LGHNA and CDR2 YSLEER. This CDR3 is CASSQEGRSTDTQYF. In nucleotides, the CDR3 is TGCGCCAGCAGCCAAGAGGGGAGGAGCACAGATACGCAGTATTTT.

The V and J genes are TRBV25-1 and TRBJ2-3; D unclear. This CDR3 region has 13 residues. Germline-derived CDR1 and CDR2 are MGHDK and SYGVNS. Trimming pared 7 bases from V and 2 bases from J, leaving 10 bases between. CDR3 protein: CASIAAVTDTQYF. The CDR3 DNA reads TGTGCCAGCATTGCGGCAGTCACAGATACGCAGTATTTT.

This clone was found a few times. This chain uses TRBV19 with TRBJ2-2; a weak D match, TRBD2 (7 bases). V lost 2 bases and J lost 4, with 11 bases in between. The CDR3 totals 15 residues. Germline CDR1 LNHDA, CDR2 SQIVND (reference sequence). The CDR3 protein is CASSILGGPTGELFF. CDR3 DNA: TGTGCCAGTAGTATACTCGGGGGGCCCACCGGGGAGCTGTTTTTT.

The chain couples TRBV18 to TRBJ2-3; 7 bases match TRBD1. CDR3 size: 16 residues. Per the germline V gene, CDR1 is KGHSH and CDR2 is LQKENI. With 3 bases clipped from V and 0 bases from J, the junction kept 6 bases outside the gene matches. This CDR3 reads CASSPPTGQSTDTQYF. DNA of the CDR3: TGTGCCAGCTCACCGCCGACAGGGCAGAGCACAGATACGCAGTATTTT.

The chain joins TRBV9 to TRBJ1-1; D is unclear. V lost 0 bases, J lost 3 bases, and 12 bases lay in between. The germline V gene has CDR1 SGDLS and CDR2 YYNGEE. The CDR3 is made up of 15 amino acids. CDR3 coding DNA: TGTGCCAGCAGCGTAGTGAGCAAATCCTACACTGAAGCTTTCTTT. This codes for CASSVVSKSYTEAFF.

The chain carries TRBV30 and TRBJ2-5; 11 bases match TRBD2. Trimming at V came to 4 bases and at J to 3 bases, leaving 4 bases not matched to a gene. In germline, CDR1 is GTSNPN, CDR2 SVGIG (reference sequence). The CDR3 contains 14 residues. The CDR3 DNA is TGTGCCTGGAATACGGGACTAGCGGAAGAGACCCAGTACTTC. Encoded protein: CAWNTGLAEETQYF.

CDR3 loop: CASSPARETQYF. The CDR3 DNA reads TGTGCCAGCAGCCCCGCGCGGGAGACCCAGTACTTC. The chain links TRBV7-6 to TRBJ2-5; D unclear. The CDR3 covers 12 residues. The V and J ends lost 5 bases and 5 bases respectively, with 9 bases between them. Germline CDR1 and CDR2: SGHVS and FNYEAQ.

V and J are TRBV19 and TRBJ1-4, with 9 bases that match TRBD1. The V gene's germline CDR1 is LNHDA and CDR2 SQIVND (reference sequence). The CDR3 consists of 17 residues. Trimming cost V 10 bases and J 7 bases; bases outside gene matches: 19. CDR3 sequence (DNA): TGTGCCACCGTACCGACCGGGACAGGGTATGGGAGTGAAAAACTGTTTTTT. It codes for CATVPTGTGYGSEKLFF.

The chain joins TRBV9 to TRBJ2-7, with D possibly being TRBD2 (5 bases). Germline V lookup: CDR1 SGDLS, CDR2 YYNGEE. The CDR3 totals 13 residues. V lost 8 bases to trimming and J lost 1 base, with 13 bases between them. CDR3: CASSRENSYEQYF. CDR3 nucleotides: TGTGCCAGTAGTAGGGAGAATTCCTACGAGCAGTACTTC.

The chain uses TRBV6-1 and TRBJ2-7; 10 nucleotides agree with TRBD1. V gave up 0 bases and J gave up 2 bases; unmatched junction bases: 1. The CDR3 totals 15 residues. Germline V gene sequence: CDR1 MNHNS, CDR2 SASEGT. The DNA of the CDR3 is TGTGCCAGCAGTGAAGCCGGGACAGGGGCCTACGAGCAGTACTTC. The encoded protein is CASSEAGTGAYEQYF.

The rearrangement links TRBV25-1 to TRBJ2-7; D not resolved. There are 14 residues in the CDR3. Deletions cut 4 bases from V and 3 bases from J, with 13 bases between. Germline V gives CDR1 MGHDK, CDR2 SYGVNS. CDR3 loop: CASSAKTPLYEQYF. CDR3 in DNA: TGTGCCAGCAGTGCTAAAACTCCTCTCTACGAGCAGTACTTC.

In this sample, this clone turned up once. The rearrangement links TRBV7-8 to TRBJ2-7; no firm D call. V lost 1 base, J lost 4 bases, and 14 bases lay in between. This CDR3 has 15 residues. The germline V gene has CDR1 SGHVS and CDR2 FQNEAQ. Here the CDR3 reads CASSLDVVRWYEQYF. The CDR3 nucleotides read TGTGCCAGCAGCTTAGACGTCGTTCGGTGGTACGAGCAGTACTTC.

The chain employs TRBV7-9 and TRBJ1-1; D not certain. This CDR3 spans 17 amino acids. V lost 5 bases, J lost 3 bases, and 22 bases lay in between. Looked up from germline, CDR1 is SEHNR and CDR2 is FQNEAQ (reference sequence). The CDR3 region is CASSPEVGRISDTEAFF. CDR3 DNA sequence: TGTGCCAGCAGCCCCGAGGTGGGGAGGATTTCGGACACTGAAGCTTTCTTT.